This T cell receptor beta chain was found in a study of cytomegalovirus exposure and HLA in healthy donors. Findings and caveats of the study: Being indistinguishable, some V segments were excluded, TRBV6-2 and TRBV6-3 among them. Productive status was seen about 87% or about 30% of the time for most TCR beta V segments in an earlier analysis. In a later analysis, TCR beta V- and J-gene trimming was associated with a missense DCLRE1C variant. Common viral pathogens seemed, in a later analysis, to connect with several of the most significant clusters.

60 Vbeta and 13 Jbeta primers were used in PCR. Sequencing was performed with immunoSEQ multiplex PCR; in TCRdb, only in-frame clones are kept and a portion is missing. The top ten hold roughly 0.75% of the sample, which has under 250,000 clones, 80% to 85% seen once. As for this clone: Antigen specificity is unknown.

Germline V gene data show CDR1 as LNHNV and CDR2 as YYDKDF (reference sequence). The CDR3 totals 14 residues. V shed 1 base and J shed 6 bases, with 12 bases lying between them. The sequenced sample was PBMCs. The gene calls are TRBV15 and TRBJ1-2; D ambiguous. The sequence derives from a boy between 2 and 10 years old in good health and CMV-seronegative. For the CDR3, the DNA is TGTGCCACCAGCAGAGTTAGAGGGTATCATGGCTACACCTTC. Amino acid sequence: CATSRVRGYHGYTF.